A selection of T cell receptor beta chains follows, all from one sample in a study of T cells in Graves' hyperthyroidism and ophthalmopathy. TCRdb itself ran the multiplex PCR reads through MiXCR, one entry per CDR3 protein. Of 500,000 or so distinct CDR3 sequences listed, 17% were seen once; the top ten hold approximately 15%. The sample taken for sequencing was blood. The origin of the receptors is a woman in her late teens or twenties with Graves' ophthalmopathy. CDR3s include the opening cysteine and the closing phenylalanine or tryptophan. Fields, in order: J gene, D gene, V gene, clone size, CDR3 DNA, CDR3 protein. A D gene is named only where the DNA matches it firmly. Rows may omit the clone size; those that give it use once, few, many or a size class.

TRBJ2-1 | NA | TRBV27 | many | TGTGCCAGCAGTCACCTGGGCGCCGGCAATGAGCAGTTCTTC | CASSHLGAGNEQFF
TRBJ2-1 | NA | TRBV2 | few | TGTGCCAGCAGTACGGGACACCTCTCCTACAATGAGCAGTTCTTC | CASSTGHLSYNEQFF
TRBJ2-2 | TRBD1 | TRBV14 | few | TGTGCCAGCAGCCCTGCGACAGGGAGCGTCGGGGAGCTGTTTTTT | CASSPATGSVGELFF
TRBJ1-1 | NA | TRBV5-1 | few | TGCGCCAGCACTACGGGGGGGGTGAACACTGAAGCTTTCTTT | CASTTGGVNTEAFF
TRBJ2-5 | NA | TRBV19 | few | TGTGCCAGTAGTCTACAGGGACTGGGTCAAGAGACCCAGTACTTC | CASSLQGLGQETQYF
TRBJ1-4 | NA | TRBV4-1 | NA | TGCGCCAGCAGCCAAGAGCGGGGAACTAATGAAAAACTGTTTTTT | CASSQERGTNEKLFF
TRBJ1-5 | TRBD1 | TRBV12-3/TRBV12-4 | many | TGTGCCAGCAGTTCGGGACAGCGCACCTATCAGCCCCAGCATTTT | CASSSGQRTYQPQHF
TRBJ2-1 | TRBD2 | TRBV9 | few | TGTGCCAGCAGCGGGACGGGACTAGCGGGAGGCAATGAGCAGTTCTTC | CASSGTGLAGGNEQFF
TRBJ2-7 | NA | TRBV12-3/TRBV12-4 | NA | TGTGCCAGCAGTCTATGGCAGGGGCCCGAGCAGTACTTC | CASSLWQGPEQYF
TRBJ2-2 | TRBD2 | TRBV29-1 | few | TGCAGCGTTGATATAAGGGGGACTAGCGGGATAAACACCGGGGAGCTGTTTTTT | CSVDIRGTSGINTGELFF
TRBJ2-3 | TRBD2 | TRBV7-9 | NA | TGTGCCAGCAGCTTAGATAGCGGGGGGATAGATACGCAGTATTTT | CASSLDSGGIDTQYF
TRBJ2-3 | TRBD1 | TRBV20-1 | many | TGCAGTGCCTCGGACAGGTTAGGTACGCAGTATTTT | CSASDRLGTQYF
TRBJ2-1 | TRBD2 | TRBV7-8 | many | TGTGCCAGCAGCGCTAGCGGGTGGAGCTCCTACAATGAGCAGTTCTTC | CASSASGWSSYNEQFF
TRBJ2-5 | NA | TRBV28 | many | TGTGCCAGCAGTTCTCGGCGGGCAGGGCCTAAGGGGGAGACCCAGTACTTC | CASSSRRAGPKGETQYF
TRBJ2-1 | NA | TRBV24-1 | NA | TGTGCCACCAGTGACGCCCTGTTCCCGGGTGAGCAGTTCTTC | CATSDALFPGEQFF
TRBJ2-1 | NA | TRBV30 | many | TGTGCCTGGACCCTGGACGGAGGGGTCGATGAGCAGTTCTTC | CAWTLDGGVDEQFF
TRBJ1-2 | NA | TRBV30 | few | TGTGCCTGGAGACCGACAGGCTTTGGGGTGGCGGTACCTAACTATGGCTACACCTTC | CAWRPTGFGVAVPNYGYTF
TRBJ2-5 | NA | TRBV9 | NA | TGTGCCAGCAGCGAGGGGAACCAAGAGACCCAGTACTTC | CASSEGNQETQYF
TRBJ2-1 | NA | TRBV20-1 | many | TGCAGTGCTGAGGGGGGTTTAGGGAGAGACAATGAGCAGTTCTTC | CSAEGGLGRDNEQFF
TRBJ2-4 | NA | TRBV20-1 | NA | TGCAGTGCTAGAATCTCGGACGAGGGCTTTCCATCATTAGCCAAAAACATTCAGTACTTC | CSARISDEGFPSLAKNIQYF
TRBJ1-2 | NA | TRBV12-3/TRBV12-4 | many | TGTGCCAGCAGTTTAGTTACGGGGAACTATGGCTACACCTTC | CASSLVTGNYGYTF
TRBJ2-2 | NA | TRBV2 | NA | TGTGCCAGCAGTGACATAACCGCGAACACCGGGGAGCTGTTTTTT | CASSDITANTGELFF
TRBJ2-1 | NA | TRBV27 | many | TGTGCCAGTAGAGCGGGCTCCTACAATGAGCAGTTCTTC | CASRAGSYNEQFF
TRBJ1-2 | NA | TRBV12-3/TRBV12-4 | many | TGTGCCAGCAGTCTGAAACAGGGTTTGGGCTACACCTTC | CASSLKQGLGYTF
TRBJ2-2 | NA | TRBV28 | many | TGTGCCAGCAGTTTCTTCACCGGGGAGCTGTTTTTT | CASSFFTGELFF
TRBJ2-7 | NA | TRBV14 | many | TGTGCCAGCAGCCAAGATTTGCGAGGCTACGAGCAGTACTTC | CASSQDLRGYEQYF